What follows are 26 T cell receptor beta chains derived from one specimen sequenced in a study of blood T cells in healthy people across ages. Primers used in a second PCR of about 7 to 12 cycles were a sample-barcoded 5' primer and a J-beta primer mix. One entry per CDR3 protein results from TCRdb running MiXCR on the 5' RACE reads. The sample carries around 500,000 distinct CDR3 sequences, around 50% recorded once. The sequenced sample consisted of blood. The receptors stem from a man older than 75 in good health.

The chain employs TRBV6-1 and TRBJ2-1, with TRBD1 identical over 11 bases. Germline V gene data show CDR1 as MNHNS and CDR2 as SASEGT. CDR3 length: 16 residues. Trimming at V came to 6 bases and at J to 2 bases, leaving 6 bases not matched to a gene. CDR3 DNA sequence: TGTGCCAGCAGAGGACAGGGGGCGTGGACCTACAATGAGCAGTTCTTC. It encodes CASRGQGAWTYNEQFF.

V and J are TRBV7-2 and TRBJ2-7; unclear D gene. Germline values: CDR1 SGHTA, CDR2 FQGNSA. The germline V and J ends were trimmed by 3 bases and 4 bases, with 16 bases remaining between them. The CDR3 is made up of 15 amino acids. The CDR3 DNA reads as TGTGCCAGCAGCTTTCCAACCTCAACTCTTTACGAGCAGTACTTC. It specifies CASSFPTSTLYEQYF. The whole variable domain, filled in from reference TRBV7-2 and TRBJ2-7, reads GAGVSQSPSNKVTEKGKDVELRCDPISGHTALYWYRQSLGQGLEFLIYFQGNSAPDKSGLPSDRFSAERTGGSVSTLTIQRTQQEDSAVYLCASSFPTSTLYEQYFGPGTRLTVT.

This chain connects TRBV20-1 to TRBJ2-7; 8 bases align to TRBD1. The CDR3 spans 12 residues. Trimming took 2 bases from V and 7 from J; bases not matched to a gene: 4. Germline V gene data show CDR1 as DFQATT and CDR2 as SNEGSKA (reference sequence). The CDR3 DNA reads TGCAGTGCTAGACAGGGGGCGGGAGAGCAGTACTTC. Translating it yields CSARQGAGEQYF.

The table lists this clonotype with a few counts. The CDR3 DNA follows: TGTGCCATCTCCCAGCCACCCACAGATACGCAGTATTTT. Residues: CAISQPPTDTQYF. The chain has TRBV10-3 and TRBJ2-3; D is uncertain. Germline V gives CDR1 ENHRY, CDR2 SYGVKD. The CDR3 contains 13 residues. V lost 8 bases and J 2 bases, leaving 11 bases between the germline ends.

The chain carries TRBV20-1 and TRBJ1-1; D not resolved. V was trimmed by 5 bases and J by 1 base, leaving 11 bases between them. Germline CDR1 and CDR2: DFQATT and SNEGSKA (reference sequence). This CDR3 spans 13 amino acids. CDR3 protein: CSALDAGNTEAFF. For the CDR3, the DNA is TGCAGTGCTCTAGACGCAGGGAACACTGAAGCTTTCTTT.

This clonotype was observed a handful of times. The V call is TRBV6-5, the J call TRBJ2-7, with 9 bases that match TRBD1. After removal of 6 bases from V and 3 bases from J, the junction contained 6 bases not matched to a gene. CDR1 is MNHEY, CDR2 SVGAGI, per germline. CDR3 size: 14 residues. CDR3 residues: CASRVDRGDYEQYF. CDR3 nucleotide sequence: TGTGCCAGCAGGGTTGACAGGGGGGACTACGAGCAGTACTTC.

This clonotype was seen a few times. The chain couples TRBV11-2 to TRBJ2-1, with TRBD2 identical over 8 bases. CDR3 length: 18 residues. CDR1 SGHAT and CDR2 FQNNGV come from the germline V gene. J lost 0 bases, V lost 2 bases, and 9 bases had no gene match. The CDR3 is CASSLTQLAVSSYNEQFF. DNA for the CDR3: TGTGCCAGCAGCTTAACCCAACTAGCGGTAAGCTCCTACAATGAGCAGTTCTTC.

This clonotype has just one count. The J gene is TRBJ2-5, the V gene TRBV15; 8 bases fit TRBD1. The end of the DNA aligns better with TRBJ2-7, so the J call may be wrong. CDR3 length equals 15 residues. Germline loops: CDR1 LNHNV, CDR2 YYDKDF (reference sequence). In DNA form, the CDR3 reads TGTGCCACCAGCAGAGATCCAGGGGGCATCTACGAGCAGTACTTC. Its protein is CATSRDPGGIYEQYF.

This chain links TRBV12-3 or TRBV12-4 with TRBJ2-7; D is perhaps TRBD2 (6 bases). Trimming removed 1 base at V and 5 bases at J, with 21 bases between. The CDR3 is 17 residues long. The CDR3, as DNA: TGTGCCAGCAGTTTAGGAGGGCTGGGCGGGGTAGTCCACGAGCAGTACTTC. Translated, it gives CASSLGGLGGVVHEQYF.

Worth noting for this clonotype: A much larger clonotype is one base distant, so this may be a read error. The rearrangement links TRBV6-6 to TRBJ2-7; 8 nucleotides line up with TRBD2. Unmatched junction bases numbered 7, after V lost 6 bases and J lost 3 bases. Germline lookup yields CDR1 MNHNY and CDR2 SVGAGI (reference sequence). The CDR3 consists of 14 residues. This chain's CDR3 is CASRLRAGDYEQYF. The CDR3 DNA is TGTGCCAGCAGACTACGAGCGGGAGACTACGAGCAGTACTTC.

This clonotype was counted only a few times. DNA of the CDR3: TGTGCCATCAGTGAAGTATCGTCCCGCGGCTACACCTTC. Translation gives CAISEVSSRGYTF. V is TRBV10-3 and J is TRBJ1-2, with D uncertain. V lost 3 bases and J lost 8, with 13 bases in between. The germline V gene encodes CDR1 ENHRY and CDR2 SYGVKD. CDR3 length: 13 residues.

This chain links TRBV2 with TRBJ2-1; D gene unclear. Trimming removed 7 bases from V and 0 bases from J, with 10 bases in between. The V gene's germline CDR1 is SNHLY and CDR2 FYNNEI. This CDR3 region has 14 residues. The CDR3 coding sequence is TGTGCCAGCATAGAGAACAGCTCCTACAATGAGCAGTTCTTC. It is translated as CASIENSSYNEQFF.

The rearrangement links TRBV6-5 to TRBJ2-5; 13 positions match TRBD2. In germline, CDR1 is MNHEY, CDR2 SVGAGI. V was clipped by 2 bases and J by 4 bases; unmatched bases: 13. This CDR3 region has 19 residues. CDR3 coding DNA: TGTGCCAGCAGTTACAGGGAACCGACTAGCGGGGGGTTCAGAGAGACCCAGTACTTC. It encodes CASSYREPTSGGFRETQYF.

This rearrangement joins TRBV20-1 to TRBJ1-2; 12 nucleotides agree with TRBD1. Germline trimming cut 0 bases from V and 3 bases from J; bases unmatched to any gene: 8. The CDR3 consists of 17 residues. Germline V gives CDR1 DFQATT, CDR2 SNEGSKA (reference sequence). CDR3 loop: CSARDPGTGGFDYGYTF. In DNA form, the CDR3 reads TGCAGTGCTAGAGATCCCGGGACAGGGGGCTTTGACTATGGCTACACCTTC.

The chain joins TRBV25-1 to TRBJ2-5; D may be TRBD1 (6 bases). The CDR3 contains 15 residues. Germline V gives CDR1 MGHDK, CDR2 SYGVNS. V was clipped by 3 bases and J by 0 bases, with 11 bases between them. CDR3: CASSEPGTYQETQYF. The CDR3 DNA follows: TGTGCCAGCAGTGAGCCCGGGACATACCAAGAGACCCAGTACTTC.

The rearrangement joins TRBV5-1 to TRBJ2-1, with D maybe TRBD2 (6 bases). Trimming stripped 0 bases from V and 8 bases from J, with 15 bases between. Germline V gene data show CDR1 as SGHRS and CDR2 as YFSETQ. This CDR3 region has 15 residues. CDR3 DNA: TGCGCCAGCAGCTTGGTGCTAGCGAGGGTCCATGAGCAGTTCTTC. It yields the protein CASSLVLARVHEQFF.

The chain recombines TRBV20-1 with TRBJ2-3, with a possible D match to TRBD1 (5 bases). CDR1 is DFQATT, CDR2 SNEGSKA, per germline (reference sequence). This CDR3 region has 15 residues. V lost 6 bases and J lost 4, with 20 bases in between. CDR3 bases: TGCAGTGCCACTCCCGCCTCCCAGGGTCCAGATACGCAGTATTTT. Amino acid sequence: CSATPASQGPDTQYF.

This clonotype appeared a few times. The V and J genes are TRBV10-3 and TRBJ2-3; 10 positions match TRBD2. With 6 bases clipped from V and 0 bases from J, the junction kept 3 bases outside the gene matches. The V gene's germline CDR1 is ENHRY and CDR2 SYGVKD. The CDR3 extends over 15 amino acids. The CDR3 coding sequence is TGTGCCATCAGACCGGGACTAGCGAGCACAGATACGCAGTATTTT. This translates into CAIRPGLASTDTQYF.

This clonotype was detected a few times. This chain joins TRBV6-5 and TRBJ2-7, with TRBD1 identical over 8 bases. This CDR3 comprises 15 residues. Per germline, CDR1 MNHEY and CDR2 SVGAGI. V was clipped by 2 bases and J by 6 bases; unmatched bases: 9. The CDR3 is CASSYKGRGQCEQYF. In DNA form, the CDR3 reads TGTGCCAGCAGTTACAAGGGCAGGGGGCAATGCGAGCAGTACTTC.

This clonotype was counted between two and nine times. This chain links TRBV5-1 with TRBJ1-2; D ambiguous. This CDR3 comprises 14 residues. V lost 1 base to trimming and J lost 4 bases, with 11 bases between them. Germline V gene lookup returns CDR1 SGHRS and CDR2 YFSETQ. The CDR3 sequence is CASSLTQTPYGYTF. In DNA form, the CDR3 reads TGCGCCAGCAGCTTGACACAGACGCCCTATGGCTACACCTTC.

J is TRBJ2-6 and V is TRBV28; D gene ambiguous. Germline CDR1 MDHEN, CDR2 SYDVKM. The CDR3 extends over 16 amino acids. V gave up 6 bases and J gave up 0 bases, with 12 bases separating them. CDR3 protein: CASSRLMNSGANVLTF. In DNA form, the CDR3 reads TGTGCCAGCAGCCGTCTCATGAACTCTGGGGCCAACGTCCTGACTTTC.

The DNA of the CDR3 is TGCAGTGCCAGCCCGGTAGCGGGTTATCAGTACTTC. Residues: CSASPVAGYQYF. This sequence joins TRBV20-1 and TRBJ2-7; 7 bases fit TRBD2. Germline V gives CDR1 DFQATT, CDR2 SNEGSKA (reference sequence). The trim removed 6 bases at V and 10 bases at J, leaving 12 bases unmatched. The CDR3 is made up of 12 amino acids.

V and J are TRBV11-2 and TRBJ2-5; D call uncertain. The CDR3 sequence is 13 residues long. Germline V CDR1 and CDR2: SGHAT, FQNNGV. Trimming shortened V by 5 bases and J by 7 bases, and 14 bases separated the two germline ends. Here the CDR3 reads CASSQAAIGTQYF. DNA of the CDR3: TGTGCCAGCAGCCAAGCCGCGATTGGGACCCAGTACTTC.

V usage is TRBV6-5 and J usage is TRBJ2-5; TRBD1 aligns across 11 bases. Germline CDR1 MNHEY, CDR2 SVGAGI. This CDR3 region has 16 residues. V lost 1 base to trimming and J lost 11 bases; unmatched junction nucleotides: 12. This chain's CDR3 is CASSYYRDRGGIEQYF. The CDR3 DNA follows: TGTGCCAGCAGTTACTACCGGGACAGGGGGGGGATTGAGCAGTACTTC.

The chain links TRBV5-1 to TRBJ2-3, with TRBD2 as a possible D gene (6 bases). The CDR3 covers 16 residues. The ends were cut back, 2 bases at V and 1 base at J, with 14 bases in the middle. Germline V gene sequence: CDR1 SGHRS, CDR2 YFSETQ. CDR3 amino acids: CASSLGSWRGTDTQYF. Here the CDR3 DNA reads TGCGCCAGCAGCTTAGGTTCTTGGAGGGGCACAGATACGCAGTATTTT.

This clonotype was seen a handful of times. The rearrangement uses TRBV20-1 and TRBJ2-7; D is possibly TRBD1 or TRBD2 (5 bases each). CDR1 is DFQATT and CDR2 is SNEGSKA in the germline V gene (reference sequence). Trimming stripped 5 bases from V and 5 bases from J, with 19 bases between. This CDR3 spans 14 amino acids. CDR3 sequence: CSAPTGTQRDEQYF. The CDR3 nucleotides are TGCAGTGCTCCAACCGGGACCCAACGAGACGAGCAGTACTTC.